This T cell receptor beta chain stems from a study of CD8+ T cells in alopecia areata. Study information: Spontaneous alopecia affected the roughly 6-12-month-old C3H/HeJ graft donors, whose skin was transplanted to roughly 7-11-week-old female C3H/HeJ mice.

The V and J ends lost 4 bases and 0 bases respectively, with 7 bases between them. The CDR3 loop spans 14 amino acids. The germline gives CDR1 FNHDT, CDR2 SITEND (reference sequence). This clone has ten or more counts. Germline and genes here are mouse. Sequencing ends 4 residues short of the CDR3 end; the germline J gene provides the rest. cDNA prepared by RNA extraction and subsequent reverse transcription served as the template for sequencing. Sequencing was performed with immunoSEQ multiplex PCR; in TCRdb, only in-frame clones are kept and a portion is missing. The sample has 90,000 to 130,000 clones, none seen only once.

V and J are TRBV19 and TRBJ2-2; the D gene is possibly TRBD1 (6 bases). The sequenced sample was lesional skin. The source of this sequence is a C3H/HeJ mouse with alopecia areata. MHC haplotype here: H2-k. CDR3 DNA (partial): TGTGCCAGCAGTCGGACAGCAAACACCGGG. Its translation: CASSRTANTG. The whole CDR3 reads CASSRTANTGQLYF.